The TCR beta chain described here comes from a study of CD8 T cells in ankylosing spondylitis. The V gene's germline CDR1 is SGDLS and CDR2 YYNGEE. The CDR3 spans 16 residues. The trim removed 0 bases at V and 6 bases at J, leaving 8 bases unmatched. Turning to this clonotype: Its specificity is not known.

Findings of the study overall: A CD8+ phenotype characterized the disease-linked clones, which were relatively rare in peripheral blood.

TCRdb recomputed calls from the 5' RACE reads with MiXCR, one row per CDR3 protein. This sample has some 130,000 distinct CDR3 sequences, with 7.3% found just once. This clonotype was obtained from a female donor with ankylosing spondylitis or in good health (not recorded which). The sequenced material came from blood, either unsorted or a sorted T cell fraction (not recorded which). The chain employs TRBV9 and TRBJ2-3; TRBD2 aligns across 9 bases. DNA for the CDR3: TGTGCCAGCAGCGTAGGGTTTCGGACTAGCGCGGATACGCAGTATTTT. Encoded protein: CASSVGFRTSADTQYF.